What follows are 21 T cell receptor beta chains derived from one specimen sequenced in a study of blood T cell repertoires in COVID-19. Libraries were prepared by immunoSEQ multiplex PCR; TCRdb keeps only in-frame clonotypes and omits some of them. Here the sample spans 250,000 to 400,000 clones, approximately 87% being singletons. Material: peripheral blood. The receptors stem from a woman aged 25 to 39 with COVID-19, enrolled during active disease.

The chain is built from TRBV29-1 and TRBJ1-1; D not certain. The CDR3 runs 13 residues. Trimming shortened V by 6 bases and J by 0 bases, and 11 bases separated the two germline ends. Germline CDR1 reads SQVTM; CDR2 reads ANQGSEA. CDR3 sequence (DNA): TGCAGCGTCGCCGGGATCATGAACACTGAAGCTTTCTTT. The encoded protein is CSVAGIMNTEAFF.

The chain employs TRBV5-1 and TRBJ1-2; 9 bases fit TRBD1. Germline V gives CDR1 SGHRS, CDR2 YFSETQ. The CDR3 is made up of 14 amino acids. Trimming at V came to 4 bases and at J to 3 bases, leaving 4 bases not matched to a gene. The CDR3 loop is CASSGGQGDYGYTF. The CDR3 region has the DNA TGCGCCAGCAGCGGGGGACAGGGCGACTATGGCTACACCTTC.

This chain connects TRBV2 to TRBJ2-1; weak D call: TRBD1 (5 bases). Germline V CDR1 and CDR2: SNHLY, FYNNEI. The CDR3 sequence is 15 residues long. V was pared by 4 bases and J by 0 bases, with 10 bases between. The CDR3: CASSVGASSYNEQFF. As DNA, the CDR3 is TGTGCCAGCAGTGTTGGGGCGAGCTCCTACAATGAGCAGTTCTTC.

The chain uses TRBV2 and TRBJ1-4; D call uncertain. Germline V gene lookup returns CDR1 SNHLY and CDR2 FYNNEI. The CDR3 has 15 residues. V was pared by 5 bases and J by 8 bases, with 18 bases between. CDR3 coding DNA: TGTGCCAGCAGTTGGAATAGGGAGTCGGGCGAAAAACTGTTTTTT. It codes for CASSWNRESGEKLFF.

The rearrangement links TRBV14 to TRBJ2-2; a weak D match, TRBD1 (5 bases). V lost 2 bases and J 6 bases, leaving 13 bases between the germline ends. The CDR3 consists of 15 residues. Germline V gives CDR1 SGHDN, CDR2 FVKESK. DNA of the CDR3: TGTGCCAGCAGCCAAACCAGGGTAAAGGCCGGGGAGCTGTTTTTT. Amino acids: CASSQTRVKAGELFF.

Here the CDR3 DNA reads TGTGCCAGCAGCTTGAGGAGCGGATACAATGAGCAGTTCTTC. Encoded protein: CASSLRSGYNEQFF. The V call is TRBV5-4, the J call TRBJ2-1, with D perhaps matching TRBD2 (5 bases). The CDR3 runs 14 residues. Per the germline V gene, CDR1 is SGHNT and CDR2 is YYREEE (reference sequence). Trimming removed 1 base from V and 4 bases from J, with 9 bases in between.

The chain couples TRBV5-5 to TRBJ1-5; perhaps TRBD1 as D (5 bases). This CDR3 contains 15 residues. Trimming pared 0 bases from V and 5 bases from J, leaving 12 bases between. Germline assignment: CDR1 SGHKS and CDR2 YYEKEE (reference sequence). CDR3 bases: TGTGCCAGCAGCTTGGCCTGGGGACTTGATCAGCCCCAGCATTTT. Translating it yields CASSLAWGLDQPQHF.

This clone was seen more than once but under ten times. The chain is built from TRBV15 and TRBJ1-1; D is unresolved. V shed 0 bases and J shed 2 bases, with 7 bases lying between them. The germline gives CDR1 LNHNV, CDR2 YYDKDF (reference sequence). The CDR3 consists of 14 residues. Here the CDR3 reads CATSRDLSNTEAFF. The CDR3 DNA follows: TGTGCCACCAGCAGAGATTTATCTAACACTGAAGCTTTCTTT.

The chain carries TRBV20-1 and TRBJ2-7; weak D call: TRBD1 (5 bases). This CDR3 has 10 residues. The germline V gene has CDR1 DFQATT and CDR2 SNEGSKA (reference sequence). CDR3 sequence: CRGVDYEQYF. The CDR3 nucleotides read TGCAGAGGGGTAGACTACGAGCAGTACTTC.

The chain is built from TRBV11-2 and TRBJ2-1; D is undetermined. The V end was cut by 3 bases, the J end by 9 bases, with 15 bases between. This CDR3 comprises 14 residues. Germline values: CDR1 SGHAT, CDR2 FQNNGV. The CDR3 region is CASSLTSDPAEQFF. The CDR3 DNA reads TGTGCCAGCAGCTTGACATCCGATCCGGCTGAGCAGTTCTTC.

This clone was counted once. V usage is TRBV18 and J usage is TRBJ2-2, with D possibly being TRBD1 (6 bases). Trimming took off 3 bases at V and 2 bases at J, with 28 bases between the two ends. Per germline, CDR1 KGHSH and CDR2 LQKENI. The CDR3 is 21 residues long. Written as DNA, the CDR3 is TGTGCCAGCTCACCCCCAGTTAAGGGACATCTAGATAAGTTCAACACCGGGGAGCTGTTTTTT. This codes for CASSPPVKGHLDKFNTGELFF.

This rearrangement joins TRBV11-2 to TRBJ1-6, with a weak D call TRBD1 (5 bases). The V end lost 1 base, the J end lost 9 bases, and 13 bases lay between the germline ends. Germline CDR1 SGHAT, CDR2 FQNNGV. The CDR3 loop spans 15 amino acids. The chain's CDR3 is CASSLVVLGVSPLHF. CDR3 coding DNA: TGTGCCAGCAGCTTAGTAGTTCTAGGGGTTTCACCCCTCCACTTT.

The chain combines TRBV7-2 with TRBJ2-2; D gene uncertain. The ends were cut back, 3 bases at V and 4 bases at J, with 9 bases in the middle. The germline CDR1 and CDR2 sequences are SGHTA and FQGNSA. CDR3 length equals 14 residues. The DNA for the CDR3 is TGTGCCAGCAGCTTCTCCTCGGGCACCGGGGAGCTGTTTTTT. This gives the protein CASSFSSGTGELFF. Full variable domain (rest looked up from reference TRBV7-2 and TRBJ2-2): GAGVSQSPSNKVTEKGKDVELRCDPISGHTALYWYRQSLGQGLEFLIYFQGNSAPDKSGLPSDRFSAERTGGSVSTLTIQRTQQEDSAVYLCASSFSSGTGELFFGEGSRLTVL.

The CDR3 loop is CAWSSLEIPYEQYF. The CDR3 DNA sequence: TGTGCCTGGAGTTCCCTTGAGATACCCTACGAGCAGTACTTC. This chain links TRBV30 with TRBJ2-7; D ambiguous. The V end lost 2 bases, the J end lost 2 bases, and 13 bases lay between the germline ends. In germline, CDR1 is GTSNPN, CDR2 SVGIG (reference sequence). This CDR3 contains 14 residues.

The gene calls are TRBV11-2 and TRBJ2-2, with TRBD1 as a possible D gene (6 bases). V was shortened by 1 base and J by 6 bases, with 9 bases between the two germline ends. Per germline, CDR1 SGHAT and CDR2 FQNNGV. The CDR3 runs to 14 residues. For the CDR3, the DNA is TGTGCCAGCAGCTTAGGAGGGGGATCCGGGGAGCTGTTTTTT. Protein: CASSLGGGSGELFF.

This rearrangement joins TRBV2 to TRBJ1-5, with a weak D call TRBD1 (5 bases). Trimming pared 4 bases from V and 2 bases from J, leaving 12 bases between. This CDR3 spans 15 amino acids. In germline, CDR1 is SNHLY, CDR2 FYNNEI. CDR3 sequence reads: CASSVEGPRNQPQHF. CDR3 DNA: TGTGCCAGCAGTGTGGAGGGGCCCCGCAATCAGCCCCAGCATTTT.

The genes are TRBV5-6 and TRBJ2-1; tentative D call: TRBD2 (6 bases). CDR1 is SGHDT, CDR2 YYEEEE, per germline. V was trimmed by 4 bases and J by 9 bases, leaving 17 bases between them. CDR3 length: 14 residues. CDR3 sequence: CASSTGGPSVEQFF. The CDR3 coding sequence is TGTGCCAGCAGCACAGGAGGGCCGAGCGTTGAGCAGTTCTTC.

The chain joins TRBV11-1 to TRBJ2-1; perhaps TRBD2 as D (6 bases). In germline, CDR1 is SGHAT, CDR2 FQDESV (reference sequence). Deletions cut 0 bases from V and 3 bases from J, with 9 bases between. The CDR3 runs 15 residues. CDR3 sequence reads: CASSLAPSDYNEQFF. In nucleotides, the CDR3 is TGTGCCAGCAGCTTAGCGCCTAGCGACTACAATGAGCAGTTCTTC.

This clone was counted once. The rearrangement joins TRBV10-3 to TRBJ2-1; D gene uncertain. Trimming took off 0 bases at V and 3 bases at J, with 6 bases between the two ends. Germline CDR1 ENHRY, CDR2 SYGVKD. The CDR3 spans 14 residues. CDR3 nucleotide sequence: TGTGCCATCAGTGAGTCATCGCGCTACAATGAGCAGTTCTTC. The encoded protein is CAISESSRYNEQFF.

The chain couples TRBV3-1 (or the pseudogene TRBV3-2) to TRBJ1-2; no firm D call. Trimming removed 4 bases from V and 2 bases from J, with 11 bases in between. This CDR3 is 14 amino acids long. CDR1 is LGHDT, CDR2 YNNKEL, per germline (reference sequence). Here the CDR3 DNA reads TGTGCCAGCAGCCGACTCGACGGAAACTATGGCTACACCTTC. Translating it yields CASSRLDGNYGYTF.

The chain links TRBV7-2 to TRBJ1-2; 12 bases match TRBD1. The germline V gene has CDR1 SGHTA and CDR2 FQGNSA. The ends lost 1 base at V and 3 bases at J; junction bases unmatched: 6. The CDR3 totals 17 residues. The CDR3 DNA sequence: TGTGCCAGCAGCTTAGTGGGACAGGGGGCGTCTGACTATGGCTACACCTTC. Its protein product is CASSLVGQGASDYGYTF.